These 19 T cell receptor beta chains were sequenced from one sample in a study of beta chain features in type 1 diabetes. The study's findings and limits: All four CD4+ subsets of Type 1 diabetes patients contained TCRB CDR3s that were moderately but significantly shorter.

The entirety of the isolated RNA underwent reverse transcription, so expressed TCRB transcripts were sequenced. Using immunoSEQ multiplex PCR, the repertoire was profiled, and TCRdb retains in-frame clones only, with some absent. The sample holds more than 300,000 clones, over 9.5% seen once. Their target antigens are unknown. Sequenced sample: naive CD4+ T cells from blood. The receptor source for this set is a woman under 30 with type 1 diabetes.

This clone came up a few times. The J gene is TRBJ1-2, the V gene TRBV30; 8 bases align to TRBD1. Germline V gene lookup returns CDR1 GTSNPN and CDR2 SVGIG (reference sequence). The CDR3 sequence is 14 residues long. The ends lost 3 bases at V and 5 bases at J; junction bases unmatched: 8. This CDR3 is CAWRETGVRYGYTF. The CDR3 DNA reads TGTGCCTGGAGGGAGACAGGGGTCCGGTATGGCTACACCTTC.

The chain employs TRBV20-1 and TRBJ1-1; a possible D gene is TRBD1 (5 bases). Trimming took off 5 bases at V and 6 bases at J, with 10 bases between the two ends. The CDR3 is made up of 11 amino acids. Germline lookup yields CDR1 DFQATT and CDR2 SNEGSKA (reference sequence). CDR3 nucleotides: TGCAGTGCTTTCGACAGACCTGAAGCTTTCTTT. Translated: CSAFDRPEAFF.

Here the CDR3 DNA reads TGTGCCAGCAGCGTAGGCCCAACCAAGGGGGCCCAACCATACGAGCAGTACTTC. Translated: CASSVGPTKGAQPYEQYF. The rearrangement uses TRBV9 and TRBJ2-7; 7 bases map to TRBD1. V lost 0 bases, J lost 4 bases, and 16 bases stayed unmatched. The germline V gene encodes CDR1 SGDLS and CDR2 YYNGEE. CDR3 length: 18 residues.

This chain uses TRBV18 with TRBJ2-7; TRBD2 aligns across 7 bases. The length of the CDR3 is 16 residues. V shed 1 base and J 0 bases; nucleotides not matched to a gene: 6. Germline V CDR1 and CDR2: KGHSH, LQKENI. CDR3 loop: CASSPRSAGSSYEQYF. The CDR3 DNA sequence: TGTGCCAGCTCACCACGTTCAGCGGGGAGCTCCTACGAGCAGTACTTC.

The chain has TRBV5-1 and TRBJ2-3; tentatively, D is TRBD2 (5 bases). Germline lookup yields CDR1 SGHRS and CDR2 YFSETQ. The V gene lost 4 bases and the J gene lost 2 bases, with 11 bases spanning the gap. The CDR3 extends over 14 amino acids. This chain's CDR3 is CASSSLGDTDTQYF. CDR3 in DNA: TGCGCCAGCAGCAGCCTCGGGGACACAGATACGCAGTATTTT.

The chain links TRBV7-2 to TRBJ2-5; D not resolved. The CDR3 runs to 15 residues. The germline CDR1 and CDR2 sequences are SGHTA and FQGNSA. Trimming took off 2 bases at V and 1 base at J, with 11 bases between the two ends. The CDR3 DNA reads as TGTGCCAGCAGCTTAAACTTGAAACTCCAAGAGACCCAGTACTTC. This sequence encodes CASSLNLKLQETQYF.

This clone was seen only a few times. CDR3 sequence: CAWSVLARSSYNEQFF. The DNA of the CDR3 is TGTGCCTGGAGTGTTCTAGCGCGGAGCTCCTACAATGAGCAGTTCTTC. The V and J genes are TRBV30 and TRBJ2-1, with D tentatively TRBD2 (6 bases). The germline CDR1 and CDR2 sequences are GTSNPN and SVGIG (reference sequence). Trimming took 0 bases from V and 0 from J, leaving 12 bases between them. This CDR3 spans 16 amino acids.

DNA of the CDR3: TGTGCCTGGAGAACTGGACTAGCGGGAGGGAGAGATACGCAGTATTTT. Translation gives CAWRTGLAGGRDTQYF. This chain links TRBV30 with TRBJ2-3; 15 bases are a match to TRBD2. V trimming: 3 bases; J trimming: 5 bases; junction bases outside the gene matches: 6. The CDR3 covers 16 residues. The germline CDR1 and CDR2 sequences are GTSNPN and SVGIG (reference sequence).

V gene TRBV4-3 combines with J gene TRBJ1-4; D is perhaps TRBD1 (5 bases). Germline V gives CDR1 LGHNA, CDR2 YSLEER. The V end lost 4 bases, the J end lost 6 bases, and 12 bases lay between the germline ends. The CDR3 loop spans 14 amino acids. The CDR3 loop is CASSLLGRDEKLFF. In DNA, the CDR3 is TGCGCCAGCAGCCTACTGGGCAGGGATGAAAAACTGTTTTTT.

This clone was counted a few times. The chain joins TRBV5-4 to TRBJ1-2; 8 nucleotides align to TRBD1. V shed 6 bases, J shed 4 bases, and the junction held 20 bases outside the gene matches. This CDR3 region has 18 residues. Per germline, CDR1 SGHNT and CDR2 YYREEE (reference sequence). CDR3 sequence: CASTLWGPRQGLGYGYTF. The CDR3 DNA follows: TGTGCCAGCACCCTTTGGGGGCCGCGACAGGGGTTGGGCTATGGCTACACCTTC.

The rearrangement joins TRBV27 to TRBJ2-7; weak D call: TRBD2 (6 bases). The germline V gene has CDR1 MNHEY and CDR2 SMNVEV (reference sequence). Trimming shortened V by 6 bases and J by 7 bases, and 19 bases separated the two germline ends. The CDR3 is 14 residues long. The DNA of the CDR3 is TGTGCCAGCAGGCCGGGACTTGGGATGGTAGAGCAGTACTTC. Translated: CASRPGLGMVEQYF.

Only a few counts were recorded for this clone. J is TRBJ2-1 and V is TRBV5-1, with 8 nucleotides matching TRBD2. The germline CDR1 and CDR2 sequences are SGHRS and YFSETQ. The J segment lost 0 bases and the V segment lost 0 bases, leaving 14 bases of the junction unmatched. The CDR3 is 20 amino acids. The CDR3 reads CASSLAGWSSGVASYNEQFF. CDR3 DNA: TGCGCCAGCAGCTTGGCGGGCTGGAGTAGCGGGGTGGCCTCCTACAATGAGCAGTTCTTC.

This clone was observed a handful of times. CDR3 sequence reads: CATSRDPGTGGEKLFF. The CDR3 DNA sequence: TGTGCCACCAGCAGAGACCCCGGGACAGGAGGGGAAAAACTGTTTTTT. The rearrangement uses TRBV15 and TRBJ1-4, with 8 bases that match TRBD1. This CDR3 contains 16 residues. Looked up from germline, CDR1 is LNHNV and CDR2 is YYDKDF (reference sequence). V gave up 0 bases and J gave up 8 bases; unmatched junction bases: 8.

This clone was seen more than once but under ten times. DNA of the CDR3: TGTGCCAGCAGCTTGGTGGGACAGATCTTCACAGATACGCAGTATTTT. Translating gives CASSLVGQIFTDTQYF. V is TRBV5-4 and J is TRBJ2-3; 7 bases match TRBD1. The V segment lost 0 bases and the J segment 2 bases; nucleotides outside the gene matches: 6. The CDR3 consists of 16 residues. Germline CDR1 and CDR2: SGHNT and YYREEE (reference sequence).

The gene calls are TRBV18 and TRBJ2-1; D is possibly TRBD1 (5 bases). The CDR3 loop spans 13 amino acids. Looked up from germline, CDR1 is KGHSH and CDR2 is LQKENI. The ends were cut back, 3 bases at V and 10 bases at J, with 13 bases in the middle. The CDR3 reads CASSPQGRREQFF. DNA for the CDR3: TGTGCCAGCTCACCCCAGGGTCGAAGAGAGCAGTTCTTC.

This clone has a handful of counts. The CDR3 DNA follows: TGTGCCAGCAGCGTAGAGACAGCCGGACAGACCCAGTACTTC. This encodes CASSVETAGQTQYF. The chain joins TRBV9 to TRBJ2-5, with D possibly TRBD1 on 5 matching bases. Germline assignment: CDR1 SGDLS and CDR2 YYNGEE. Trimming took off 0 bases at V and 6 bases at J, with 12 bases between the two ends. The CDR3 runs to 14 residues.

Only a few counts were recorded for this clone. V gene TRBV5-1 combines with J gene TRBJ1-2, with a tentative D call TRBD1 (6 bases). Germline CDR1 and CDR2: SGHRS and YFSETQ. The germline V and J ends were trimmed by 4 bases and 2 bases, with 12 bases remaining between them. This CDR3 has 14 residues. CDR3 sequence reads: CASSPDGQNYGYTF. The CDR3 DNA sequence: TGCGCCAGCAGCCCCGATGGACAGAACTATGGCTACACCTTC.

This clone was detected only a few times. In nucleotides, the CDR3 is TGTGCCAGCTCACTGCAGGGAACTGGAAACACCATATATTTT. Translating gives CASSLQGTGNTIYF. The rearrangement links TRBV18 to TRBJ1-3, with D perhaps TRBD1 (5 bases). CDR3 length: 14 amino acids. Trimming pared 4 bases from V and 2 bases from J, leaving 9 bases between. Germline values: CDR1 KGHSH, CDR2 LQKENI.

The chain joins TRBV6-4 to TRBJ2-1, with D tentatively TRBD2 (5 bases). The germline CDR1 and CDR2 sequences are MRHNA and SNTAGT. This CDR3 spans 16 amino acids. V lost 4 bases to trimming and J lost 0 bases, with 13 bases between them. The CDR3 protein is CASSAFGLSSYNEQFF. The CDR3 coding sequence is TGTGCCAGCAGTGCCTTTGGACTGAGCTCCTACAATGAGCAGTTCTTC.